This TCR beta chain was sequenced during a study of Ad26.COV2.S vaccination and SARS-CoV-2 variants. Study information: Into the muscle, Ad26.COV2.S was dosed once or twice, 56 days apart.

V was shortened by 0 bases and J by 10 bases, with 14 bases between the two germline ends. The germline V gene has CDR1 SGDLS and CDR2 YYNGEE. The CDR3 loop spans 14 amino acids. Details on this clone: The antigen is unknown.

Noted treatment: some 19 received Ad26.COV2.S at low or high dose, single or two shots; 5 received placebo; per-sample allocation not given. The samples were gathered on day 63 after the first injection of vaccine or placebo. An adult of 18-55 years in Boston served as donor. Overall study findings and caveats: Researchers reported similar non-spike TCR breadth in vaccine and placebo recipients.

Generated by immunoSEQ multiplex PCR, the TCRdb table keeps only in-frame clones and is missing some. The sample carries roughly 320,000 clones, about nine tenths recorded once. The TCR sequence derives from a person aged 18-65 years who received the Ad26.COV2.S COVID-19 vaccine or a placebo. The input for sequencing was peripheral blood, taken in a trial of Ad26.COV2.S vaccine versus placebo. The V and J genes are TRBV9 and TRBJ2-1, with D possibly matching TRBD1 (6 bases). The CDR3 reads CASSVALGAAEQFF. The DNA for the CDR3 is TGTGCCAGCAGCGTAGCTTTGGGGGCAGCCGAGCAGTTCTTC.